The rows below give T cell receptor beta chains drawn from one sample of a study of high-grade serous ovarian cancer treatment subgroups. The protocol was immunoSEQ multiplex PCR, while the TCRdb copy is restricted to in-frame clones and leaves out a portion. The table records 9,600 or so clones, 60% to 80% of them present only once. Input material: tumor tissue. The receptors here all came from a human donor with high-grade serous ovarian cancer. Both conserved end residues are part of each CDR3. The D gene is left open where the match is weak. Clone size, where shown, is once, few, many, or a class for clones that have expanded.

v_call: TRBV6-5
d_call: -
clone_size: -
j_call: TRBJ1-6
cdr3_aa: CASSYEPGPVNSPLHF
cdr3_nt: TGTGCCAGCAGTTACGAGCCGGGCCCGGTTAATTCACCCCTCCACTTT

v_call: TRBV27
d_call: TRBD1
clone_size: -
j_call: TRBJ2-7
cdr3_aa: CASSPGQAREQYF
cdr3_nt: TGTGCCAGCAGCCCGGGACAGGCGAGAGAGCAGTACTTC

v_call: TRBV15
d_call: -
clone_size: -
j_call: TRBJ1-1
cdr3_aa: CATSWMPGGVAEAFF
cdr3_nt: TGTGCCACCAGCTGGATGCCGGGAGGGGTCGCTGAAGCTTTCTTT

v_call: TRBV28
d_call: TRBD1
clone_size: few
j_call: TRBJ1-4
cdr3_aa: CASSDRGLNEKLFF
cdr3_nt: TGTGCCAGCAGTGACAGGGGGCTAAATGAAAAACTGTTTTTT

v_call: TRBV5-1
d_call: TRBD2
clone_size: -
j_call: TRBJ2-1
cdr3_aa: CASSLYTSGSYNEQFF
cdr3_nt: TGCGCCAGCAGCTTGTATACTAGCGGCTCCTACAATGAGCAGTTCTTC

v_call: TRBV7-2
d_call: -
clone_size: few
j_call: TRBJ1-5
cdr3_aa: CASSLDRDGAQPQHF
cdr3_nt: TGTGCCAGCAGCTTAGACAGGGACGGGGCTCAGCCCCAGCATTTT

v_call: TRBV28
d_call: -
clone_size: -
j_call: TRBJ1-3
cdr3_aa: CASSFSSGNTIYF
cdr3_nt: TGTGCCAGCAGTTTTTCCTCTGGAAACACCATATATTTT

v_call: TRBV7-6
d_call: -
clone_size: -
j_call: TRBJ2-1
cdr3_aa: CASSREAAGLEQFF
cdr3_nt: TGTGCCAGCAGCCGAGAGGCGGCAGGACTCGAGCAGTTCTTC

v_call: TRBV7-2
d_call: TRBD1
clone_size: -
j_call: TRBJ1-1
cdr3_aa: CASSQTGNLYDTEAFF
cdr3_nt: TGTGCCAGCAGCCAGACAGGGAATCTTTACGACACTGAAGCTTTCTTT

v_call: TRBV27
d_call: -
clone_size: -
j_call: TRBJ2-3
cdr3_aa: CASSSAGSTDTQYF
cdr3_nt: TGTGCCAGCAGTTCGGCGGGGAGCACAGATACGCAGTATTTT

v_call: TRBV11-3
d_call: -
clone_size: -
j_call: TRBJ2-4
cdr3_aa: CASSLGGKNIQYF
cdr3_nt: TGTGCCAGCAGTCTAGGGGGCAAAAACATTCAGTACTTC

v_call: TRBV2
d_call: -
clone_size: few
j_call: TRBJ1-1
cdr3_aa: CASRQTELMNTEAFF
cdr3_nt: TGTGCCAGCAGGCAGACAGAGTTAATGAACACTGAAGCTTTCTTT

v_call: TRBV9
d_call: TRBD1
clone_size: -
j_call: TRBJ1-1
cdr3_aa: CASSPRTGVNTEAFF
cdr3_nt: TGTGCCAGCAGCCCCCGGACAGGGGTCAACACTGAAGCTTTCTTT

v_call: TRBV11-2
d_call: TRBD2
clone_size: -
j_call: TRBJ2-3
cdr3_aa: CASSGRLAASTDTQYF
cdr3_nt: TGTGCCAGCAGCGGCCGACTAGCGGCTAGCACAGATACGCAGTATTTT

v_call: TRBV28
d_call: -
clone_size: medium-sized
j_call: TRBJ1-2
cdr3_aa: CATPGTGGGYTF
cdr3_nt: TGTGCCACCCCCGGAACAGGCGGTGGCTACACCTTC

v_call: TRBV7-2
d_call: -
clone_size: -
j_call: TRBJ2-7
cdr3_aa: CASSFGRGATYEQYF
cdr3_nt: TGTGCCAGCAGCTTTGGGCGTGGTGCCACCTACGAGCAGTACTTC

v_call: TRBV28
d_call: -
clone_size: -
j_call: TRBJ1-3
cdr3_aa: CASSLFRGTGNTIYF
cdr3_nt: TGTGCCAGCAGTTTATTTAGGGGGACTGGAAACACCATATATTTT

v_call: TRBV28
d_call: -
clone_size: once
j_call: TRBJ1-2
cdr3_aa: CASIDNYGYTF
cdr3_nt: TGTGCCAGCATAGACAACTATGGCTACACCTTC

v_call: TRBV6-6
d_call: -
clone_size: -
j_call: TRBJ2-5
cdr3_aa: CASSLEGSATRETQYF
cdr3_nt: TGTGCCAGCAGTTTAGAGGGGAGTGCGACTCGTGAGACCCAGTACTTC

v_call: TRBV11-3
d_call: -
clone_size: -
j_call: TRBJ2-1
cdr3_aa: CASSFSLGDEQFF
cdr3_nt: TGTGCCAGCAGCTTTAGCCTCGGGGATGAGCAGTTCTTC

v_call: TRBV28
d_call: -
clone_size: few
j_call: TRBJ1-1
cdr3_aa: CASINPGRLNTEAFF
cdr3_nt: TGTGCCAGCATTAATCCGGGACGCTTGAACACTGAAGCTTTCTTT

v_call: TRBV11-2
d_call: -
clone_size: -
j_call: TRBJ2-7
cdr3_aa: CASSQDRGEQYF
cdr3_nt: TGCGCCAGCAGCCAAGATAGGGGGGAGCAGTACTTC

v_call: TRBV2
d_call: -
clone_size: once
j_call: TRBJ2-1
cdr3_aa: CASKRGGVGEQFF
cdr3_nt: TGTGCCAGCAAAAGGGGAGGCGTAGGGGAGCAGTTCTTC